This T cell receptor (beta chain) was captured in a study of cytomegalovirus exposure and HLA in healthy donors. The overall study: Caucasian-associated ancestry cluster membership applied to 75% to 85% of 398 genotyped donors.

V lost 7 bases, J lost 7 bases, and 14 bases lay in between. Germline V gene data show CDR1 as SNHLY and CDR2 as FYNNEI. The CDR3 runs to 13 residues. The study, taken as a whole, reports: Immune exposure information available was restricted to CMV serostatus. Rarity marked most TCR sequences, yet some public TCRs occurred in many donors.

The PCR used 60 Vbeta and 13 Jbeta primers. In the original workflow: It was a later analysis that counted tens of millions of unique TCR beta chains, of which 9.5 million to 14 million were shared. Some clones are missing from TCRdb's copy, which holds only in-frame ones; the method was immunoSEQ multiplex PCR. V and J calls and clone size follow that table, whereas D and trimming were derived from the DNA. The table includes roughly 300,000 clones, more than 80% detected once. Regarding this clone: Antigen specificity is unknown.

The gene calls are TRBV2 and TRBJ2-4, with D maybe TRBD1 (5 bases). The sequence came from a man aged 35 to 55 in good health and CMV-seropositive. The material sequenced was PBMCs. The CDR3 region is CASNKDWGNIQYF. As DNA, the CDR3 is TGTGCCAGCAATAAAGACTGGGGCAACATTCAGTACTTC.